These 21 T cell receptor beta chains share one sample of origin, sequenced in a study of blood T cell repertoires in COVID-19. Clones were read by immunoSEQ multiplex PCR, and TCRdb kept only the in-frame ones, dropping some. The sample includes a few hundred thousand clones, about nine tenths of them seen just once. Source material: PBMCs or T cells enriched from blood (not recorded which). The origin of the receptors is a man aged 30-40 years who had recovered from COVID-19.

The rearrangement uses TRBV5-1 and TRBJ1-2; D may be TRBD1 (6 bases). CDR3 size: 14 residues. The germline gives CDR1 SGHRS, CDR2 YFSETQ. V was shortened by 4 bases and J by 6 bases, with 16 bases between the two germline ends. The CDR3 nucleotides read TGCGCCAGCAGCACACAGGGATACGGCGATGGCTACACCTTC. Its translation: CASSTQGYGDGYTF.

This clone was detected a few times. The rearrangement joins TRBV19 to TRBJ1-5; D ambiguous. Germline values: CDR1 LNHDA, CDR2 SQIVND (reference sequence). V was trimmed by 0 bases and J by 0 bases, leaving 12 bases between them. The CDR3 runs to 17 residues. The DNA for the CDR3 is TGTGCCAGTAGTATAGATGGAGGGCCCTATAGCAATCAGCCCCAGCATTTT. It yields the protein CASSIDGGPYSNQPQHF.

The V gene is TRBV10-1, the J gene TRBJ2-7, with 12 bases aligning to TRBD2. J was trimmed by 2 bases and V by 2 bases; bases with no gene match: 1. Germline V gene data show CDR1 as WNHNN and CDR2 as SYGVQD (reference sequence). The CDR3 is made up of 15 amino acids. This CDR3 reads CASSEGLAGPYEQYF. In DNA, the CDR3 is TGCGCCAGCAGTGAGGGACTAGCGGGACCCTACGAGCAGTACTTC.

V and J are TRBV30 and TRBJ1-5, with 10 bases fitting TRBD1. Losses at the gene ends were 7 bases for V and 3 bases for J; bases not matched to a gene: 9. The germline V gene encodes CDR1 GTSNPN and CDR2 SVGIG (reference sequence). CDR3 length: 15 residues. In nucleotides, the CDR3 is TGTGCCTTGAGGGACAGGGGCCTACCCAATCAGCCCCAGCATTTT. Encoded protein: CALRDRGLPNQPQHF.

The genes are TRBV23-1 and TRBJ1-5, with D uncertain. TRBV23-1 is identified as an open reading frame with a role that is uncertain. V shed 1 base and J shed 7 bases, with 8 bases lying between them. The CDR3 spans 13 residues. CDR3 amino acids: CASSQYVRQPQHF. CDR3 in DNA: TGCGCCAGCAGTCAATACGTGCGCCAGCCCCAGCATTTT.

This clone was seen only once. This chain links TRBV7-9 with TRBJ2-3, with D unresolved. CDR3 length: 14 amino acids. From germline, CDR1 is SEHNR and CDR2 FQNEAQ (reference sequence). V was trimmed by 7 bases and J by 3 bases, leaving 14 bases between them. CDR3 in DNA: TGTGCCAGCACCTGGTCCCCAGGAACAGATACGCAGTATTTT. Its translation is CASTWSPGTDTQYF.

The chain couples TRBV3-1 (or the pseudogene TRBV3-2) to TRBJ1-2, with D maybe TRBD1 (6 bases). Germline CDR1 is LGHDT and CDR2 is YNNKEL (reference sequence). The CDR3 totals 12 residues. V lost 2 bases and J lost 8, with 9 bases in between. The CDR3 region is CASSQLGGGYTF. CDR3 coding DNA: TGTGCCAGCAGCCAACTTGGGGGCGGCTACACCTTC.

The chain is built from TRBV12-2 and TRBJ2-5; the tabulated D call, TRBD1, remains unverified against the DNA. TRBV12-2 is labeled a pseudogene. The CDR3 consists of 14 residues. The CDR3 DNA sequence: TGTGCAAGTCGCTTAGGGCTTCTTCAAGAGACCCAGTACTTC. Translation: CASRLGLLQETQYF.

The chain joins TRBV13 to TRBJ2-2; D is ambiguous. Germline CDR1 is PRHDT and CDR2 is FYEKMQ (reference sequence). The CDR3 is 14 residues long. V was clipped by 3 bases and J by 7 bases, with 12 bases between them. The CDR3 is CASSLPSLYGELFF. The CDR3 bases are TGTGCCAGCAGCTTGCCAAGCCTTTACGGGGAGCTGTTTTTT.

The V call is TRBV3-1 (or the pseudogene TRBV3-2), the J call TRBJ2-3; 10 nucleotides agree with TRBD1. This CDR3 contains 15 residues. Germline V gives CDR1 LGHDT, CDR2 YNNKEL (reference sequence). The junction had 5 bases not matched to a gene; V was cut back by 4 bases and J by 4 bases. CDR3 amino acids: CASSRQGAAADTQYF. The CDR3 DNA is TGTGCCAGCAGCCGACAGGGGGCAGCAGCAGATACGCAGTATTTT.

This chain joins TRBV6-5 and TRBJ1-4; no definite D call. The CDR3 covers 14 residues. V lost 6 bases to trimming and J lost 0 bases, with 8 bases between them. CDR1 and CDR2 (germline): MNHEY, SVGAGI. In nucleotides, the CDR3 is TGTGCCAGCAGATCGTATGCAACTAATGAAAAACTGTTTTTT. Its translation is CASRSYATNEKLFF.

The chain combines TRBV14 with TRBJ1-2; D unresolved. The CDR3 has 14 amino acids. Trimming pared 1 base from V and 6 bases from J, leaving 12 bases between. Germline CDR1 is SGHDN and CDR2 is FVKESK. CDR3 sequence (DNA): TGTGCCAGCAGCCAAGTCAATTGGGCGCATGGCTACACCTTC. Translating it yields CASSQVNWAHGYTF.

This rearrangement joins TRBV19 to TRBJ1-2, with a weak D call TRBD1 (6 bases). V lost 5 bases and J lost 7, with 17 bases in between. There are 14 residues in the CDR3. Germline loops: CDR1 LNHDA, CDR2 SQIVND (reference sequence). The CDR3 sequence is CASSLRDIHSGYTF. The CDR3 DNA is TGTGCCAGTAGTCTCCGGGACATCCACAGTGGCTACACCTTC. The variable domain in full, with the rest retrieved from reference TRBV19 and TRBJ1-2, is DGGITQSPKYLFRKEGQNVTLSCEQNLNHDAMYWYRQDPGQGLRLIYYSQIVNDFQKGDIAEGYSVSREKKESFPLTVTSAQKNPTAFYLCASSLRDIHSGYTFGSGTRLTVV.

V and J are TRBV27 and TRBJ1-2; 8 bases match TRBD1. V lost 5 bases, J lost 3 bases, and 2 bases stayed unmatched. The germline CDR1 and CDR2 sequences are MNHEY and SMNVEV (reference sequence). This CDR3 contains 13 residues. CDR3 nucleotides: TGTGCCAGCAGTGGACAGGGTTACTATGGCTACACCTTC. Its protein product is CASSGQGYYGYTF.

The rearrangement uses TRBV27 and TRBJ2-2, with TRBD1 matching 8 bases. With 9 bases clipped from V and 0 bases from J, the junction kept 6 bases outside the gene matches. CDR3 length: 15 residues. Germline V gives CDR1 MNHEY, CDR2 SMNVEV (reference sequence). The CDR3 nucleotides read TGTGCCAGTCTGAGGACAGGGACGAACACCGGGGAGCTGTTTTTT. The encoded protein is CASLRTGTNTGELFF.

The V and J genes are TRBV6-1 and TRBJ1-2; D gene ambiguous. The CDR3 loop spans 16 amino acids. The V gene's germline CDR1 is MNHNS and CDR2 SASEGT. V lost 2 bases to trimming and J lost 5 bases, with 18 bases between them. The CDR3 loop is CASSEPSGTGNYGYTF. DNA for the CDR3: TGTGCCAGCAGTGAACCCTCGGGTACGGGTAATTATGGCTACACCTTC.

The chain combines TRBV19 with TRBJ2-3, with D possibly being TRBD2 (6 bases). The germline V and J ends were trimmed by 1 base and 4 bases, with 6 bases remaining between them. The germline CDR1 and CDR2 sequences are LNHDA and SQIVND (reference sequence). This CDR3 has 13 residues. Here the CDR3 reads CASSIAGADTQYF. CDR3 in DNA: TGTGCCAGTAGTATAGCGGGGGCAGATACGCAGTATTTT. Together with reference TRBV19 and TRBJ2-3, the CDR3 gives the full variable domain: DGGITQSPKYLFRKEGQNVTLSCEQNLNHDAMYWYRQDPGQGLRLIYYSQIVNDFQKGDIAEGYSVSREKKESFPLTVTSAQKNPTAFYLCASSIAGADTQYFGPGTRLTVL.

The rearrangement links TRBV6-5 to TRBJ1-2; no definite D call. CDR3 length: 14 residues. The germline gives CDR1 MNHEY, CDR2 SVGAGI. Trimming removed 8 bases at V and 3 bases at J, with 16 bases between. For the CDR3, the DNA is TGTGCCAGCCGTTCGTCAGGCTCGTACTATGGCTACACCTTC. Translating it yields CASRSSGSYYGYTF.

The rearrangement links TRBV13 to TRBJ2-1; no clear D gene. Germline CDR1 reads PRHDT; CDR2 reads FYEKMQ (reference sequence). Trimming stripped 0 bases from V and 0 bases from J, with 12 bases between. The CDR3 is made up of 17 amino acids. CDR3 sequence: CASSLGRERLSYNEQFF. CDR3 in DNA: TGTGCCAGCAGCTTAGGCCGTGAGCGCCTCTCCTACAATGAGCAGTTCTTC.

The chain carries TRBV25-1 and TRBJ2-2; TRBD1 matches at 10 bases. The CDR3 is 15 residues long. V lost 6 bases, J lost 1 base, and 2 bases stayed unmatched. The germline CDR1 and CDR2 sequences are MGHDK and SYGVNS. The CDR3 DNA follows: TGTGCCAGCAGCGGACAGGGGGTGAACACCGGGGAGCTGTTTTTT. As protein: CASSGQGVNTGELFF.

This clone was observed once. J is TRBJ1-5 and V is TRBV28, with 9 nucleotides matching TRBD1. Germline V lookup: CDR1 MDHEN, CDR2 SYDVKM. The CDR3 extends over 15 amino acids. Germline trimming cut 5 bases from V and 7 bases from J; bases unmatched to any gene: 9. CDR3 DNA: TGTGCCAGCAGTCCCGGGACAGGGACCGGCCAGCCCCAGCATTTT. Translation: CASSPGTGTGQPQHF.